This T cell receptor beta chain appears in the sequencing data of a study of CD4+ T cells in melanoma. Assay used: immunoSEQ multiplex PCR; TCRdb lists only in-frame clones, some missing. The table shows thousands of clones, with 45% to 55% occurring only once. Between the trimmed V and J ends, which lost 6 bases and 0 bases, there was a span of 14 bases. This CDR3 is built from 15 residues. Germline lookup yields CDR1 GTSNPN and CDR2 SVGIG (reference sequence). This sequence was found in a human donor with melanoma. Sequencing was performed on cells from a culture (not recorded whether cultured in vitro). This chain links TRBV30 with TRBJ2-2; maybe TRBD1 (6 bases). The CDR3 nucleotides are TGTGCCTGTCCCTCCCGGACAGCGAACACCGGGGAGCTGTTTTTT. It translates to CACPSRTANTGELFF.